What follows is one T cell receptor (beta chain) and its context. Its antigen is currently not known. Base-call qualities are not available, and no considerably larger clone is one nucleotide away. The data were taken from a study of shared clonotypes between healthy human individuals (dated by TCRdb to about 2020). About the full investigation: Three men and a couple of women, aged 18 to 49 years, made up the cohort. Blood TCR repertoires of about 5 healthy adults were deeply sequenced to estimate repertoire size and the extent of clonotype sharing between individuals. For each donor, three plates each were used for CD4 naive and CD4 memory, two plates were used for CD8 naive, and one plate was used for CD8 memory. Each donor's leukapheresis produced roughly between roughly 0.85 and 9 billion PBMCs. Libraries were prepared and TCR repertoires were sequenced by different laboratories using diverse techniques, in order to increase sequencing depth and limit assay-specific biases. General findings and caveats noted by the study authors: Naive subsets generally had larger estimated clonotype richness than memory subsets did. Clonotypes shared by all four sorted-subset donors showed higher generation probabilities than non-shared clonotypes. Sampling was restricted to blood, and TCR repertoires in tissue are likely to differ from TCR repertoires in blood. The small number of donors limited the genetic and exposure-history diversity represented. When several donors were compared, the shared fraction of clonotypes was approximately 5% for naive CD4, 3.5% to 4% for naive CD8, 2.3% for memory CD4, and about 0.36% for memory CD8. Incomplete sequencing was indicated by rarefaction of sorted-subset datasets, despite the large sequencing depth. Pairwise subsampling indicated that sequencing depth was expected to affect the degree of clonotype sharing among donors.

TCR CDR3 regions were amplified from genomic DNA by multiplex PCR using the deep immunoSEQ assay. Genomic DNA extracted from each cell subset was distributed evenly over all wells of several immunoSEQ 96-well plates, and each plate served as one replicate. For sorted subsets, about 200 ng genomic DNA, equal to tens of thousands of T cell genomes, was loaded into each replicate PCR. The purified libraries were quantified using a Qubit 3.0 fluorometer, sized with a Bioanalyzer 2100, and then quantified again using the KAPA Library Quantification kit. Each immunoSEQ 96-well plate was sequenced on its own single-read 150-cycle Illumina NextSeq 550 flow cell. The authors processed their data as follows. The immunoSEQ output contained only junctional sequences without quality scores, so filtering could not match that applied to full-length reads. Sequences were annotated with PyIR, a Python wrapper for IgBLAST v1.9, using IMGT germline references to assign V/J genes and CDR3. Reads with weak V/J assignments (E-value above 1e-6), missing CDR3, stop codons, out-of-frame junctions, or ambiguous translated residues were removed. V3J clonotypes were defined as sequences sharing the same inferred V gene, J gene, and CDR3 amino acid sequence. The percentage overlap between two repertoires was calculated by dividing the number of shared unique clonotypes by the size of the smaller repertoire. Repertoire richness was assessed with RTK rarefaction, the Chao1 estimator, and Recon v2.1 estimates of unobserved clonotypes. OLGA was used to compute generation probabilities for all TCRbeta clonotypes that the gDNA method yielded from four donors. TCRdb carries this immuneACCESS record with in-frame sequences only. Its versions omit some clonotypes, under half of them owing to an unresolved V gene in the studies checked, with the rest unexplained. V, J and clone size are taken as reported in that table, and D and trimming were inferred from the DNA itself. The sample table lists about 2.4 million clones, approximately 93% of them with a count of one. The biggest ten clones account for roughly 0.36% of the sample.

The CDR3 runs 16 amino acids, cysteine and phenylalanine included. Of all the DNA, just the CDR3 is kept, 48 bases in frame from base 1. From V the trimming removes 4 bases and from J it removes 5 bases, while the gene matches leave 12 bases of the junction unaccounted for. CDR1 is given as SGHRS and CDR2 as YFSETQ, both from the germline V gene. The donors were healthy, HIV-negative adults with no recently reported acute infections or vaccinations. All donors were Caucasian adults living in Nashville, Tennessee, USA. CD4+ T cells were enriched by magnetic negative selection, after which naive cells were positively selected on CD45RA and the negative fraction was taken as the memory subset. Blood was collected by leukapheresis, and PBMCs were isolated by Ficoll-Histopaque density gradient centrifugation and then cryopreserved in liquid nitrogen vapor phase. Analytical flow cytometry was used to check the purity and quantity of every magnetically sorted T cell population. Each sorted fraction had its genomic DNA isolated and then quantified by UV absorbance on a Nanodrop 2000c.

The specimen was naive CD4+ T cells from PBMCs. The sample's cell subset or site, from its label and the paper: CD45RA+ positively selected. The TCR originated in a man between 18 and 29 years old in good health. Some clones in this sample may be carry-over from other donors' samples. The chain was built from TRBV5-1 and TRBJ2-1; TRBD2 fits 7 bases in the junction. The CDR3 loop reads CASSLREAGDHNEQFF. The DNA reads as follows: TGCGCCAGCAGCCTTCGTGAGGCGGGGGACCACAATGAGCAGTTCTTC.